This TCR beta chain was recovered during a study of response to subunit inactivated influenza vaccine. Study observations and caveats: New T cells are recruited in small numbers by each seasonal influenza vaccination, according to the authors' suggestion.

Trimming stripped 5 bases from V and 0 bases from J, with 14 bases between. There are 15 residues in the CDR3. Germline V gene sequence: CDR1 SQVTM, CDR2 ANQGSEA. Comments on this clonotype: The antigen is unknown.

TCRdb passed the RT-PCR reads through MiXCR, listing each CDR3 protein once. The sample has some 640,000 distinct CDR3 sequences, approximately 15% seen once. The chain carries TRBV29-1 and TRBJ2-1; tentatively, D is TRBD1 or TRBD2 (6 bases each). This material consisted of PBMCs from blood, taken 14 to 15 days before vaccination. This sequence was found in a man aged 50 to 59 who received an inactivated influenza vaccine. CDR3 in DNA: TGCAGCGTTAGGGGGGTAGGGGGCTCCTACAATGAGCAGTTCTTC. The encoded protein is CSVRGVGGSYNEQFF.